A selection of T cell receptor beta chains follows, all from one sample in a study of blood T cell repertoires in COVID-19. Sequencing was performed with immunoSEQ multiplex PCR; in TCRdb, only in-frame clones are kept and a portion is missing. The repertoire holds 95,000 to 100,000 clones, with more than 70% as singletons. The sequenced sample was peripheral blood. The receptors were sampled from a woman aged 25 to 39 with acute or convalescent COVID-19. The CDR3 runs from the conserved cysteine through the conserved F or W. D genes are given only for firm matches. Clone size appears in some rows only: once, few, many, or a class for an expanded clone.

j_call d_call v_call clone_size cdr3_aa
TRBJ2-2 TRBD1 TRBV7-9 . CASSLPGQGIAGELFF
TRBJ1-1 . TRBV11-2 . CASSLGRGTEAFF
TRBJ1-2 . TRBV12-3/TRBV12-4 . CAIPTGQGYTF
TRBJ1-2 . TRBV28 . CASSLGGGRANYGYTF
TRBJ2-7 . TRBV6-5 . CASSLNSGEQYF
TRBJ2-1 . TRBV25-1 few CASRPPGLSYNEQFF
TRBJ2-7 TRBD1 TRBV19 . CASSTNRDSSYEQYF
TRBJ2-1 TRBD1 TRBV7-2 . CASSLQTGGNEQFF
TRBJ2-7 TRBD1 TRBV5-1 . CASSYETGAGEQYF
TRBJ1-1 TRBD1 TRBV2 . CASSEAPDRAYF
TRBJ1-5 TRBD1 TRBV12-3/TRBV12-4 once CASRAGGGQPQHF
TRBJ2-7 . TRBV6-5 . CASSLRGSEQYF
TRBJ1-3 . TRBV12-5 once CASGFALEGLTGNTIYF
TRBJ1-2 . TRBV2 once CASSEDNGDLYGYTF
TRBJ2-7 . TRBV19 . CASSIVLLSRTATYF
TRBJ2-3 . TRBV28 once CASSPGLRVGADTQYF
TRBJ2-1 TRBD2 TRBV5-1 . CASSLESSGGNEQFF
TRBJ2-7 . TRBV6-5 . CASRGRDGSSYEQYF
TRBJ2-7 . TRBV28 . CASSPHRQMFYEQYF
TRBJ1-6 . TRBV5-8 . CASSEQGYNSPLHF
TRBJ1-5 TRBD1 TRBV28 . CASSSTGGRDQPQHF
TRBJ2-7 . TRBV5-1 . CASSPGGQLSYEQYF
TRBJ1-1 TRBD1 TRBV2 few CASSRSTGVGTEAFF
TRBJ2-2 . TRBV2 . CASVPANTGELFF
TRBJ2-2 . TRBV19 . CASSDPQGSGELFF
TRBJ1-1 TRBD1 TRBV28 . CASSWTGRVTEAFF
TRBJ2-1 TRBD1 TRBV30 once CAWIQGAYNEQFF
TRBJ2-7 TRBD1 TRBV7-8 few CASSLRAGQGLYEQYF
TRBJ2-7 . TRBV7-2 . CASSLASATYEQYF
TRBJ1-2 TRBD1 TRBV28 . CASSSPGQGTYGYTF
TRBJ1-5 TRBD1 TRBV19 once CASSKTGGRDQPQHF
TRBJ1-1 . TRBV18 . CASSYAGGNTEAFF
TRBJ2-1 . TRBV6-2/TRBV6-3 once CASSRLDRNNEQFF